One sample yielded the 18 T cell receptor beta chains listed below, sequenced in a study of blood T cells in healthy people across ages. Together with a sample-barcoded 5' primer, a J-beta primer mix was included in a second PCR lasting roughly 6 to 12 cycles. Using its own MiXCR run on the 5' RACE reads, TCRdb lists one record per CDR3 protein. The data hold more than 750,000 distinct CDR3 sequences, with about 27% observed a single time. The sample was also linked to a second study, of T cells of mothers and their children.

Sequences were obtained from blood. The receptor source for this set is a woman aged 40 to 50 in good health.

This clonotype was picked up many times. The CDR3 nucleotides are TGTGCCAGCAGTGGTACTTTGGGGGTGGGCACAGATACGCAGTATTTT. It is translated as CASSGTLGVGTDTQYF. The chain has TRBV28 and TRBJ2-3, with D perhaps given as TRBD1 or TRBD2 (5 bases each). CDR3 length: 16 residues. Trimming left V 5 bases short and J 1 base short, with 16 bases between. CDR1 MDHEN and CDR2 SYDVKM come from the germline V gene.

The genes are TRBV7-2 and TRBJ2-1, with 9 bases that match TRBD2. V was pared by 1 base and J by 12 bases, with 10 bases of the junction left unmatched. The CDR3 spans 15 residues. The germline CDR1 and CDR2 sequences are SGHTA and FQGNSA. This CDR3 reads CASSLVGLASRAQFF. The CDR3 nucleotides are TGTGCCAGCAGCTTAGTCGGACTAGCGTCACGCGCGCAGTTCTTC.

This clonotype was seen repeatedly, ten times or more. V is TRBV18 and J is TRBJ2-7; 9 bases match TRBD1. The DNA end lines up better with TRBJ2-5; the J call may be wrong. The germline V gene encodes CDR1 KGHSH and CDR2 LQKENI. This CDR3 is 15 amino acids long. The CDR3 here is CASSPPGQGRETQYF. CDR3 DNA: TGTGCCAGCTCACCACCGGGACAGGGACGCGAGACCCAGTACTTC.

This rearrangement joins TRBV7-2 to TRBJ2-5, with 9 bases matching TRBD1. The CDR3 consists of 14 residues. Losses at the gene ends were 5 bases for V and 9 bases for J; bases not matched to a gene: 10. Germline V gives CDR1 SGHTA, CDR2 FQGNSA. This CDR3 reads CASSQDRGWQAQYF. In nucleotides, the CDR3 is TGTGCCAGCAGCCAGGACAGGGGTTGGCAGGCCCAGTACTTC.

The table lists this clonotype with a few counts. The CDR3 spells CASSVGTSGGTDTQYF. CDR3 bases: TGTGCCAGCAGTGTCGGGACTAGCGGGGGCACAGATACGCAGTATTTT. V and J are TRBV6-4 and TRBJ2-3; 13 nucleotides line up with TRBD2. Germline assignment: CDR1 MRHNA and CDR2 SNTAGT. Unmatched junction bases numbered 2, after V lost 4 bases and J lost 1 base. This CDR3 is 16 amino acids long.

This clonotype was counted ten times or more. The V and J genes are TRBV28 and TRBJ2-3; D unresolved. Germline V gene lookup returns CDR1 MDHEN and CDR2 SYDVKM. V shed 7 bases and J shed 6 bases, with 8 bases lying between them. The CDR3 length is 11 residues. CDR3 protein: CASNGGDTQYF. The CDR3 DNA follows: TGTGCCAGCAATGGTGGTGATACGCAGTATTTT. Supplemented by reference TRBV28 and TRBJ2-3, the full variable domain reads DVKVTQSSRYLVKRTGEKVFLECVQDMDHENMFWYRQDPGLGLRLIYFSYDVKMKEKGDIPEGYSVSREKKERFSLILESASTNQTSMYLCASNGGDTQYFGPGTRLTVL.

This clonotype was detected a few times. The V and J genes are TRBV28 and TRBJ2-7; 7 bases line up with TRBD1. The CDR3 sequence is 14 residues long. Germline CDR1 is MDHEN and CDR2 is SYDVKM. V shed 5 bases, J shed 2 bases, and the junction held 6 bases outside the gene matches. CDR3 sequence: CASSPGDRTYEQYF. Here the CDR3 DNA reads TGTGCCAGCAGTCCAGGGGACAGAACCTACGAGCAGTACTTC.

This clonotype was observed many times. The V gene is TRBV9, the J gene TRBJ2-7; TRBD1 matches 7 bases. Losses at the gene ends were 3 bases for V and 0 bases for J; bases not matched to a gene: 6. The CDR3 sequence is 15 residues long. Per the germline V gene, CDR1 is SGDLS and CDR2 is YYNGEE. CDR3 sequence reads: CASSGGQLSSYEQYF. The CDR3 bases are TGTGCCAGCAGCGGGGGACAGCTCAGCTCCTACGAGCAGTACTTC.

The sample holds a few counts of this clonotype. The rearrangement uses TRBV20-1 and TRBJ1-5, with D perhaps TRBD1 (5 bases). The CDR3 sequence is 16 residues long. Germline CDR1 DFQATT, CDR2 SNEGSKA (reference sequence). Trimming cost V 6 bases and J 2 bases, with 20 bases left between them. The CDR3 loop is CSAEPRGWRGNQPQHF. CDR3 nucleotides: TGCAGTGCCGAACCAAGGGGATGGAGGGGCAATCAGCCCCAGCATTTT.

The chain couples TRBV28 to TRBJ2-7; 7 nucleotides align to TRBD1. Unmatched junction bases numbered 7, after V lost 8 bases and J lost 3 bases. The CDR3 spans 13 residues. Germline loops: CDR1 MDHEN, CDR2 SYDVKM. The CDR3 coding sequence is TGTGCCAGCGACGGACAGGAGAACTACGAGCAGTACTTC. It yields the protein CASDGQENYEQYF.

This clonotype was seen ten or more times. This chain links TRBV25-1 with TRBJ2-7, with a possible D match to TRBD2 (6 bases). Trimming removed 2 bases from V and 3 bases from J, with 8 bases in between. CDR1 and CDR2 (germline): MGHDK, SYGVNS. The CDR3 extends over 13 amino acids. The CDR3 is CASSEKAGYEQYF. The CDR3 bases are TGTGCCAGCAGTGAAAAAGCGGGCTACGAGCAGTACTTC.

The chain recombines TRBV6-2 or TRBV6-3 with TRBJ1-1, with D tentatively TRBD1 (6 bases). Germline V lookup: CDR1 MNHEY, CDR2 SVGEGT. The CDR3 covers 16 residues. Deletions cut 7 bases from V and 1 base from J, with 19 bases between. In DNA, the CDR3 is TGTGCCAGCACAGACAAGGGCACAGGGAGGAACACTGAAGCTTTCTTT. This gives the protein CASTDKGTGRNTEAFF.

This clonotype was seen only a few times. J is TRBJ1-1 and V is TRBV6-6; TRBD1 agrees at 11 bases. The CDR3 has 14 amino acids. V trimming: 5 bases; J trimming: 9 bases; junction bases outside the gene matches: 8. The germline gives CDR1 MNHNY, CDR2 SVGAGI (reference sequence). CDR3 in amino acids: CASSNPGQGVQAFF. CDR3 nucleotides: TGTGCCAGCAGTAATCCGGGACAGGGGGTTCAAGCTTTCTTT.

This clonotype was counted only a few times. V usage is TRBV7-3 and J usage is TRBJ2-3; no clear D gene. The CDR3 extends over 13 amino acids. Germline V gives CDR1 SGHTA, CDR2 FQGTGA. The V and J ends lost 4 bases and 6 bases respectively, with 11 bases between them. CDR3 bases: TGTGCCAGCAGCTCGCCGACCCTGGATACGCAGTATTTT. This codes for CASSSPTLDTQYF.

The J gene is TRBJ2-7, the V gene TRBV5-5; TRBD1 aligns across 10 bases. There are 18 residues in the CDR3. Losses at the gene ends were 1 base for V and 7 bases for J; bases not matched to a gene: 17. From germline, CDR1 is SGHKS and CDR2 YYEKEE (reference sequence). CDR3 nucleotides: TGTGCCAGCAGCTTGTGGGAGACCGGGACAGGGGTAGGCAATGAGCAGTACTTC. Translating gives CASSLWETGTGVGNEQYF.

Details on this clonotype: The conserved closing phenylalanine or tryptophan is absent in this CDR3, likely reflecting a read error. The chain combines TRBV15 with TRBJ2-7; D may be TRBD1 (6 bases). Trimming removed 8 bases at V and 1 base at J, with 18 bases between. Germline loops: CDR1 LNHNV, CDR2 YYDKDF (reference sequence). The CDR3 is 15 residues long. CDR3 loop: CATGKRTAGSYEQYC. Here the CDR3 DNA reads TGTGCCACCGGGAAGAGGACAGCTGGTTCCTACGAGCAGTACTGC.

In this sample, this clonotype turned up many times. The chain is built from TRBV12-3 or TRBV12-4 and TRBJ2-1; 7 nucleotides agree with TRBD2. CDR3 length equals 14 residues. The V segment lost 10 bases and the J segment 4 bases; nucleotides outside the gene matches: 10. The CDR3 DNA is TGTGCCACCAGCTTTGGGGGGGTTTACAATGAGCAGTTCTTC. It specifies CATSFGGVYNEQFF.

A remark on this clonotype: At one of its ends the junction is not consistent with the germline gene, which may arise from a read error. As DNA, the CDR3 is TGTGCCAGCAGCCCGAGGACTAGCGGGAGCAAAGAGACCCTGTACTTC. It encodes CASSPRTSGSKETLYF. The J gene is TRBJ2-5, the V gene TRBV7-8; 13 positions agree with TRBD2. The CDR3 sequence is 16 residues long. Germline CDR1 reads SGHVS; CDR2 reads FQNEAQ.